The next 30 T cell receptor beta chains were all read from a single sample in a study of CD8+CD57+ T cells in acquired aplastic anemia. Patients included in sequencing had previously demonstrated CD8+CD57+ cell expansion by flow cytometry. Genomic DNA, serving as template, underwent TCR beta VDJ and CDR3 profiling. Each CDR3 protein gets one entry after TCRdb re-called the reads with MiXCR. This sample has over 150,000 distinct CDR3 sequences, with about two thirds found just once. The source material was sorted CD4+, CD8+, or CD8+CD57+ T cells (not recorded which) from PBMCs. These receptors were taken from a human donor with aplastic anemia.

The V and J genes are TRBV7-9 and TRBJ2-1; 7 positions match TRBD1. With V trimmed by 5 bases and J by 2 bases, 9 bases remained unmatched. Looked up from germline, CDR1 is SEHNR and CDR2 is FQNEAQ (reference sequence). The CDR3 is 16 amino acids. The CDR3 bases are TGTGCCAGCAGCCCTATCCGACAGGGCGCCTACAATGAGCAGTTCTTC. Translated, it gives CASSPIRQGAYNEQFF.

This clonotype was observed a few times. J is TRBJ2-7 and V is TRBV24-1; the D is unclear. Germline V gene data show CDR1 as KGHDR and CDR2 as SFDVKD. Trimming removed 7 bases at V and 3 bases at J, with 18 bases between. There are 15 residues in the CDR3. CDR3 DNA sequence: TGTGCCACCAGCGAGACACCACCCACCTTCTACGAGCAGTACTTC. Translating gives CATSETPPTFYEQYF.

The count of this clonotype is one. V gene TRBV7-9 combines with J gene TRBJ2-5; 8 nucleotides agree with TRBD1. CDR1 is SEHNR, CDR2 FQNEAQ, per germline (reference sequence). The CDR3 is made up of 15 amino acids. Trimming at V came to 8 bases and at J to 5 bases, leaving 13 bases not matched to a gene. The CDR3 DNA follows: TGTGCCAGCCAATCACAACAGGGGGTAGCGGAGACCCAGTACTTC. It yields the protein CASQSQQGVAETQYF.

This clonotype was found a few times. This chain connects TRBV15 to TRBJ2-7, with 7 bases matching TRBD1. Per the germline V gene, CDR1 is LNHNV and CDR2 is YYDKDF (reference sequence). V shed 5 bases and J 1 base; nucleotides not matched to a gene: 5. CDR3 size: 14 residues. The CDR3 protein is CATSGDSESYEQYF. The CDR3 bases are TGTGCCACCAGCGGGGACAGCGAATCCTACGAGCAGTACTTC.

This sequence joins TRBV10-3 and TRBJ2-2; TRBD2 matches at 7 bases. From germline, CDR1 is ENHRY and CDR2 SYGVKD. The CDR3 extends over 14 amino acids. J gave up 5 bases and V 6 bases, and 6 bases lay outside the gene matches. CDR3 nucleotides: TGTGCCATCAGGGCGGGAGTCGGGACCGGGGAGCTGTTTTTT. It codes for CAIRAGVGTGELFF.

The V and J genes are TRBV7-2 and TRBJ2-5; TRBD1 might be the D (6 bases). The V and J ends lost 5 bases and 3 bases respectively, with 10 bases between them. This CDR3 region has 13 residues. The V gene's germline CDR1 is SGHTA and CDR2 FQGNSA. CDR3 sequence: CASSRGGEETQYF. The CDR3 DNA reads as TGTGCCAGCAGCCGAGGGGGAGAAGAGACCCAGTACTTC. The full variable domain, completed using reference TRBV7-2 and TRBJ2-5, is GAGVSQSPSNKVTEKGKDVELRCDPISGHTALYWYRQSLGQGLEFLIYFQGNSAPDKSGLPSDRFSAERTGGSVSTLTIQRTQQEDSAVYLCASSRGGEETQYFGPGTRLLVL.

J is TRBJ2-5 and V is TRBV20-1, with 7 positions matching TRBD2. The CDR3 contains 13 residues. Per the germline V gene, CDR1 is DFQATT and CDR2 is SNEGSKA (reference sequence). The CDR3, as DNA: TGCAGCCCTAAACCTAGCGGAAAAGAGACCCAGTACTTC. Protein product: CSPKPSGKETQYF.

This clonotype has a handful of counts. The chain links TRBV2 to TRBJ2-1; the D is unclear. The CDR3 is 11 amino acids. Trimming left V 5 bases short and J 4 bases short, with 3 bases between. CDR1 is SNHLY, CDR2 FYNNEI, per germline. CDR3 sequence reads: CASSFYNEQFF. The CDR3 DNA follows: TGTGCCAGCAGTTTTTACAATGAGCAGTTCTTC.

This chain joins TRBV25-1 and TRBJ1-1, with a possible D match to TRBD1 (5 bases). Germline lookup yields CDR1 MGHDK and CDR2 SYGVNS. The CDR3 contains 14 residues. Trimming shortened V by 6 bases and J by 1 base, and 12 bases separated the two germline ends. CDR3 loop: CASSSGATNTEAFF. CDR3 DNA: TGTGCCAGCAGCTCTGGGGCGACGAACACTGAAGCTTTCTTT.

The rearrangement links TRBV5-6 to TRBJ1-1, with D perhaps matching TRBD1 (5 bases). The ends were cut back, 1 base at V and 5 bases at J, with 12 bases in the middle. Germline V gene lookup returns CDR1 SGHDT and CDR2 YYEEEE. The CDR3 is made up of 14 amino acids. In DNA, the CDR3 is TGTGCCAGCAGCTTGATGGGGGGGGGAACTGAAGCTTTCTTT. Translated: CASSLMGGGTEAFF.

The chain has TRBV20-1 and TRBJ2-7; 10 nucleotides match TRBD2. V shed 6 bases, J shed 5 bases, and the junction held 7 bases outside the gene matches. The CDR3 has 13 residues. Germline CDR1 DFQATT, CDR2 SNEGSKA (reference sequence). The CDR3 sequence: CSARGLAMHEQYF. The CDR3 DNA reads TGCAGTGCCCGGGGACTAGCGATGCACGAGCAGTACTTC.

This clonotype was observed many times. V and J are TRBV6-4 and TRBJ2-2, with 10 bases identical to TRBD1. Germline CDR1 and CDR2: MRHNA and SNTAGT. The V segment lost 5 bases and the J segment 6 bases; nucleotides outside the gene matches: 6. The CDR3 spans 15 residues. The CDR3 DNA reads as TGTGCCAGCAGTACCGGGACAGGGGAAGCCGGGGAGCTGTTTTTT. Translating gives CASSTGTGEAGELFF.

The rearrangement links TRBV25-1 to TRBJ2-1, with a tentative D call TRBD1 (6 bases). This CDR3 spans 13 amino acids. Per the germline V gene, CDR1 is MGHDK and CDR2 is SYGVNS. Trimming took off 2 bases at V and 13 bases at J, with 15 bases between the two ends. CDR3 amino acids: CASSEDGARGQFF. The DNA of the CDR3 is TGTGCCAGCAGTGAAGACGGGGCCAGGGGACAGTTCTTC.

This chain connects TRBV19 to TRBJ2-2; D not certain. The germline V and J ends were trimmed by 2 bases and 8 bases, with 12 bases remaining between them. Germline V gene lookup returns CDR1 LNHDA and CDR2 SQIVND (reference sequence). This CDR3 is built from 14 residues. The CDR3, as DNA: TGTGCCAGTAGTATATACAGTTACGCAGGGGAGCTGTTTTTT. This gives the protein CASSIYSYAGELFF. The full variable domain, completed using reference TRBV19 and TRBJ2-2, is DGGITQSPKYLFRKEGQNVTLSCEQNLNHDAMYWYRQDPGQGLRLIYYSQIVNDFQKGDIAEGYSVSREKKESFPLTVTSAQKNPTAFYLCASSIYSYAGELFFGEGSRLTVL.

This clonotype has ten or more counts. This sequence joins TRBV9 and TRBJ1-5; D is unresolved. The V gene's germline CDR1 is SGDLS and CDR2 YYNGEE. There are 14 residues in the CDR3. Trimming removed 0 bases at V and 1 base at J, with 5 bases between. In nucleotides, the CDR3 is TGTGCCAGCAGCGTAGAGGACAGCAATCAGCCCCAGCATTTT. It yields the protein CASSVEDSNQPQHF.

J is TRBJ1-1 and V is TRBV29-1; D remains ambiguous. The V end lost 0 bases, the J end lost 5 bases, and 19 bases lay between the germline ends. The CDR3 loop spans 16 amino acids. Germline V gene lookup returns CDR1 SQVTM and CDR2 ANQGSEA. The CDR3 spells CSVEDRMDVVGTEAFF. CDR3 in DNA: TGCAGCGTTGAAGATCGCATGGACGTCGTGGGAACTGAAGCTTTCTTT.

This rearrangement joins TRBV19 to TRBJ1-1; maybe TRBD1 (5 bases). The CDR3 spans 15 residues. The ends were cut back, 7 bases at V and 2 bases at J, with 17 bases in the middle. In germline, CDR1 is LNHDA, CDR2 SQIVND (reference sequence). CDR3 protein: CASIQGWGLNTEAFF. CDR3 DNA sequence: TGTGCCAGTATCCAGGGTTGGGGACTTAACACTGAAGCTTTCTTT.

This clonotype was counted only a few times. The CDR3 here is CASSLGSTGVGETQYF. CDR3 bases: TGTGCCAGCAGCTTAGGGTCGACAGGGGTCGGGGAGACCCAGTACTTC. The chain joins TRBV7-2 to TRBJ2-5, with 8 bases aligning to TRBD1. Germline V lookup: CDR1 SGHTA, CDR2 FQGNSA. V shed 1 base and J 5 bases; nucleotides not matched to a gene: 9. CDR3 length: 16 residues.

This clonotype came up a few times. The gene calls are TRBV24-1 and TRBJ2-2, with a possible D match to TRBD1 (6 bases). Germline lookup yields CDR1 KGHDR and CDR2 SFDVKD. The CDR3 runs to 19 residues. Trimming left V 0 bases short and J 0 bases short, with 16 bases between. The DNA for the CDR3 is TGTGCCACCAGTGATTTGCCGTCCACCGGGACATCGAACACCGGGGAGCTGTTTTTT. This translates into CATSDLPSTGTSNTGELFF.

The CDR3 DNA reads TGTGCCAGCAGCCAAGGGGGACAGGGAACCGAAGCTTTCTTT. This translates into CASSQGGQGTEAFF. This chain links TRBV7-8 with TRBJ1-1; the match to TRBD1 covers 9 bases. Germline V CDR1 and CDR2: SGHVS, FQNEAQ. The CDR3 has 14 amino acids. With V trimmed by 5 bases and J by 8 bases, 9 bases remained unmatched.

This rearrangement joins TRBV28 to TRBJ2-1; the match to TRBD2 covers 7 bases. The germline gives CDR1 MDHEN, CDR2 SYDVKM. With V trimmed by 6 bases and J by 9 bases, 11 bases remained unmatched. This CDR3 has 14 residues. The CDR3 sequence: CASRGGQGGLEQFF. CDR3 bases: TGTGCCAGCAGGGGAGGGCAGGGAGGTCTTGAGCAGTTCTTC.

V usage is TRBV9 and J usage is TRBJ1-1; D ambiguous. The CDR3 has 13 amino acids. Germline CDR1 is SGDLS and CDR2 is YYNGEE. The V end was cut by 0 bases, the J end by 7 bases, with 10 bases between. The CDR3 bases are TGTGCCAGCAGCGTAGGCGGGGTAAGTGAAGCTTTCTTT. Its translation is CASSVGGVSEAFF.

Many counts were recorded for this clonotype. The chain links TRBV12-3 or TRBV12-4 to TRBJ2-7; possible D gene TRBD2, 5 bases. The CDR3 totals 16 residues. Trimming left V 0 bases short and J 3 bases short, with 15 bases between. DNA for the CDR3: TGTGCCAGCAGTTTAGCCCCCCGGGAACCACACTACGAGCAGTACTTC. Encoded protein: CASSLAPREPHYEQYF.

V gene TRBV7-9 combines with J gene TRBJ2-5, with TRBD2 as a possible D gene (7 bases). Germline CDR1 is SEHNR and CDR2 is FQNEAQ (reference sequence). Trimming took 5 bases from V and 5 from J, leaving 24 bases between them. CDR3 length: 17 residues. This CDR3 is CASSRGVGQKAVETQYF. CDR3 sequence (DNA): TGTGCCAGCAGCCGGGGGGTGGGACAAAAGGCTGTGGAGACCCAGTACTTC.

The chain links TRBV29-1 to TRBJ1-2, with D tentatively TRBD1 (5 bases). Germline CDR1 SQVTM, CDR2 ANQGSEA. Trimming removed 4 bases at V and 6 bases at J, with 12 bases between. The CDR3 has 12 amino acids. As DNA, the CDR3 is TGCAGCGTTGCAGGAGGGGAGAATGGCTACACCTTC. Its protein product is CSVAGGENGYTF.

The chain links TRBV15 to TRBJ2-7; D gene ambiguous. CDR1 is LNHNV, CDR2 YYDKDF, per germline (reference sequence). Trimming removed 0 bases at V and 3 bases at J, with 3 bases between. This CDR3 comprises 12 residues. CDR3 coding DNA: TGTGCCACCAGCAGAGACCTCTACGAGCAGTACTTC. Protein: CATSRDLYEQYF.

V is TRBV2 and J is TRBJ2-5, with a weak D call TRBD2 (5 bases). Germline V gene sequence: CDR1 SNHLY, CDR2 FYNNEI. This CDR3 is 12 amino acids long. V lost 9 bases and J 5 bases, leaving 13 bases between the germline ends. The CDR3 loop reads CASSTSRETQYF. The CDR3 region has the DNA TGTGCCAGTAGCACTAGTCGGGAGACCCAGTACTTC.

This rearrangement joins TRBV20-1 to TRBJ2-6, with no clear D. Trimming took off 6 bases at V and 6 bases at J, with 9 bases between the two ends. The length of the CDR3 is 12 residues. Germline assignment: CDR1 DFQATT and CDR2 SNEGSKA (reference sequence). CDR3 sequence: CSAPTTANVLTF. As DNA, the CDR3 is TGCAGTGCCCCAACCACGGCCAACGTCCTGACTTTC.

As regards this clonotype: Here the CDR3 omits its conserved ending phenylalanine or tryptophan, so a read error is the likely source. The DNA is left out, because the CDR3 cannot be placed on it with certainty; the CDR3 is given as TCRdb lists it. V is TRBV29-1 and J is TRBJ2-1; the table's D call, TRBD1, has no DNA check behind it. The V gene's germline CDR1 is SQVTM and CDR2 ANQGSEA. The CDR3 contains 8 residues when both ends are counted. This chain's CDR3 is CSDPADNR.

With respect to this clonotype: This may come from a read error, since a much larger clone is one base off. The gene calls are TRBV3-1 and TRBJ2-7; D possibly corresponds to TRBD2 (5 bases). Germline V CDR1 and CDR2: LGHDT, YNNKEL (reference sequence). The CDR3 totals 15 residues. The CDR3 sequence is CASSQGTWGALERYV. DNA of the CDR3: TGTGCCAGCAGCCAAGGAACCTGGGGAGCCTTGGAGCGGTACGTC.